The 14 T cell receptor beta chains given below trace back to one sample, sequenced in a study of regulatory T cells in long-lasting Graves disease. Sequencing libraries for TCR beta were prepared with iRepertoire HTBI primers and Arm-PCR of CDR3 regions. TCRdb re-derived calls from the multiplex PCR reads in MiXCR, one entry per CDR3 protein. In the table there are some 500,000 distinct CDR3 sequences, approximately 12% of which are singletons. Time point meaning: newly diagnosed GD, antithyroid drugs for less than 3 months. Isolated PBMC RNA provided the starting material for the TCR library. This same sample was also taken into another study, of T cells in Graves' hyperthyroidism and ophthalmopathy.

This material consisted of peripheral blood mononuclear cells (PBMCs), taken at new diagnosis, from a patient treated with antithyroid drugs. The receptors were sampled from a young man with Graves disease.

This CDR3 is CASSGNIPGNTIYF. Here the CDR3 DNA reads TGTGCCAGCAGTGGAAACATTCCTGGAAACACCATATATTTT. The gene calls are TRBV27 and TRBJ1-3; D is uncertain. Trimming left V 5 bases short and J 2 bases short, with 10 bases between. Germline CDR1 MNHEY, CDR2 SMNVEV (reference sequence). This CDR3 is built from 14 residues.

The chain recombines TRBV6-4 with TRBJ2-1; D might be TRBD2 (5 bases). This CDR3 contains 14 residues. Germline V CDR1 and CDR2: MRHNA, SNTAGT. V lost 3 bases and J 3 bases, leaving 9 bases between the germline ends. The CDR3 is CASSEEGDYNEQFF. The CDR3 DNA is TGTGCCAGCAGTGAAGAGGGAGACTACAATGAGCAGTTCTTC.

CDR3 region: CASSEDRRGSYEQYF. CDR3 coding DNA: TGTGCCAGCAGTGAAGACCGTAGAGGTTCCTACGAGCAGTACTTC. The chain has TRBV6-2 or TRBV6-3 and TRBJ2-7; D is ambiguous. The CDR3 contains 15 residues. Germline V gene lookup returns CDR1 MNHEY and CDR2 SVGEGT. V shed 5 bases and J shed 1 base, with 15 bases lying between them.

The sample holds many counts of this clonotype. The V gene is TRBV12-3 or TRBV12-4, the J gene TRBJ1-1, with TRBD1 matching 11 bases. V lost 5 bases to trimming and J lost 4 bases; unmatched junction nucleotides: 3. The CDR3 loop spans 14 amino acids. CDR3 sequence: CASSPGQGGTEAFF. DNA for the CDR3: TGTGCCAGCAGTCCGGGACAGGGGGGCACTGAAGCTTTCTTT.

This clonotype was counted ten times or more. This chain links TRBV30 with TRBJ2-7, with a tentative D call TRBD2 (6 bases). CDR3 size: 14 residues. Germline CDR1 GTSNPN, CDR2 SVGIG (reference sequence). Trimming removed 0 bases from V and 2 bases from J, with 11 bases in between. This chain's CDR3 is CAWSVLWGAYEQYF. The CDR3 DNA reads TGTGCCTGGAGTGTACTATGGGGGGCCTACGAGCAGTACTTC.

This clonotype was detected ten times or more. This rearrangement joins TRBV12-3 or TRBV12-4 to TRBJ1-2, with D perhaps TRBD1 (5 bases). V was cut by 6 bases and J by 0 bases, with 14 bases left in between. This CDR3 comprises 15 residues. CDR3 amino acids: CASRRDGDTNYGYTF. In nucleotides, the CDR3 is TGTGCCAGCAGGCGGGACGGAGACACTAACTATGGCTACACCTTC.

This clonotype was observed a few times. CDR3 nucleotides: TGCGCCAGCAGCTTGGCGACAGTCGTCAACACCGGGGAGCTGTTTTTT. Amino acids: CASSLATVVNTGELFF. The chain employs TRBV5-1 and TRBJ2-2; the D gene is possibly TRBD1 (5 bases). V lost 0 bases to trimming and J lost 2 bases, with 11 bases between them. The CDR3 runs 16 residues. The V gene's germline CDR1 is SGHRS and CDR2 YFSETQ. Filled out from reference TRBV5-1 and TRBJ2-2, the complete variable domain reads KAGVTQTPRYLIKTRGQQVTLSCSPISGHRSVSWYQQTPGQGLQFLFEYFSETQRNKGNFPGRFSGRQFSNSRSEMNVSTLELGDSALYLCASSLATVVNTGELFFGEGSRLTVL.

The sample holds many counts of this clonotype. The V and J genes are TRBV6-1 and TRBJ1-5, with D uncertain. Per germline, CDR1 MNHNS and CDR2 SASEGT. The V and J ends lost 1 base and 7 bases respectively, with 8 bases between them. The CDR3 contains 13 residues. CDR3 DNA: TGTGCCAGCAGTGAAGGAACGCGGCAGCCCCAGCATTTT. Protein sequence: CASSEGTRQPQHF.

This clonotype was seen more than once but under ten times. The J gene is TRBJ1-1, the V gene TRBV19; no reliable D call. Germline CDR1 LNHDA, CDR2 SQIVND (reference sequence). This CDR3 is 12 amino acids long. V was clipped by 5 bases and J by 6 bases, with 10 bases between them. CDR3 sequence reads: CASSGDGAEAFF. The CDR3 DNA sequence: TGTGCCAGTAGTGGGGATGGGGCTGAAGCTTTCTTT.

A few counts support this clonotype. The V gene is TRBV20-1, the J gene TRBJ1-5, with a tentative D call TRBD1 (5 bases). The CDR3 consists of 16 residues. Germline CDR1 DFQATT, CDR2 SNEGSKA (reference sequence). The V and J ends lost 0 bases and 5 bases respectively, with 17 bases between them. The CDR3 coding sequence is TGCAGTGCTAGAGATTTACGGGGCGGTGGAGATCAGCCCCAGCATTTT. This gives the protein CSARDLRGGGDQPQHF.

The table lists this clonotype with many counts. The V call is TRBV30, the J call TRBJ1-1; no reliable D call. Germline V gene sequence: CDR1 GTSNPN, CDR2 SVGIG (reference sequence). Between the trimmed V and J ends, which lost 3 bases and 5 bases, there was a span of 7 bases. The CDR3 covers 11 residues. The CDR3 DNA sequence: TGTGCCTGGAGAATGGAGACTGAAGCTTTCTTT. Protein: CAWRMETEAFF.

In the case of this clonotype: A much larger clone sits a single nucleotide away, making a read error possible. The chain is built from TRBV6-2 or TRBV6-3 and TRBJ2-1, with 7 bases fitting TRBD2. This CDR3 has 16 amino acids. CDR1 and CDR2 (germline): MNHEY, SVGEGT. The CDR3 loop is CASNYYASGSYNEQFF. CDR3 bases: TGTGCCAGCAATTACTATGCTAGCGGCTCCTACAATGAGCAGTTCTTC.

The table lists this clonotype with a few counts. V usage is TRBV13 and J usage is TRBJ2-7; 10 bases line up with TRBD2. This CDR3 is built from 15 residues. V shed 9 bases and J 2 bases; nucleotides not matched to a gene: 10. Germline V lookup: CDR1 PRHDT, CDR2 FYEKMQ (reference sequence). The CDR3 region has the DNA TGTGCCAGTTTACAGCGGGAGGGCTTGGCCTACGAGCAGTACTTC. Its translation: CASLQREGLAYEQYF.

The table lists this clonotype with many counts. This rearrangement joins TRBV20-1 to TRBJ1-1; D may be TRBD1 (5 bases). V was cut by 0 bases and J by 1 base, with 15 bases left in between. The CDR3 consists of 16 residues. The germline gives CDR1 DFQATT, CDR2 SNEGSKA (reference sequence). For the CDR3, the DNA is TGCAGTGCTAGAGATGGGGCGGGAGATAGGAACACTGAAGCTTTCTTT. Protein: CSARDGAGDRNTEAFF.